This T cell receptor beta chain is from a study of spatial heterogeneity in lung cancer. TCRdb used MiXCR to reprocess the 5' RACE reads, holding one entry per CDR3 protein. The sample has under 40,000 distinct CDR3 sequences, 5.8% seen once. This sample's time point: sample taken at primary tumor resection. Tumor, nontumor lung or frozen PBMC supplied whole RNA, sequenced without sorting. A total of some 70 untreated early-stage non-small cell lung cancer patients served as donors. V was shortened by 3 bases and J by 2 bases, with 11 bases between the two germline ends. CDR1 and CDR2 (germline): SGHTA, FQGNSA. This CDR3 is 15 amino acids long.

The specimen comprised PBMCs, sampled at surgery. This clonotype was sampled from a male donor with early-stage non-small cell lung cancer. The rearrangement uses TRBV7-2 and TRBJ1-5; D call uncertain. In nucleotides, the CDR3 is TGTGCCAGCAGCTTCCTATCAAAGGGCAATCAGCCCCAGCATTTT. Translated, it gives CASSFLSKGNQPQHF.